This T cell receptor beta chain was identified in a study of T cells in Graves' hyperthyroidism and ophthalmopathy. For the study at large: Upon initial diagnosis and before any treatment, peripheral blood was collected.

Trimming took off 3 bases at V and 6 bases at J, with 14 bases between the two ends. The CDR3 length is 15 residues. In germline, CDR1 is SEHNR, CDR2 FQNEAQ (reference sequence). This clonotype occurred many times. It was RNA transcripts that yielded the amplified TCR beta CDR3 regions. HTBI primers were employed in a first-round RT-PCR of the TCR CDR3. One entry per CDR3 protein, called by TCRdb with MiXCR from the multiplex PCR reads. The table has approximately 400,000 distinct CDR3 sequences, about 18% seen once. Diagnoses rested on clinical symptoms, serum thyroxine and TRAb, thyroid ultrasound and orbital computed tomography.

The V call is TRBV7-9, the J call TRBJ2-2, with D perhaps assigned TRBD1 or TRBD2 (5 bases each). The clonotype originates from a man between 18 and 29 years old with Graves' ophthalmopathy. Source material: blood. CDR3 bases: TGTGCCAGCAGCTTCGGGACCCTCTTGTCCGGGGAGCTGTTTTTT. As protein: CASSFGTLLSGELFF.